This passage covers 8 T cell receptor beta chains from one sample sequenced in a study of tissue T cells after allogeneic stem cell transplantation. The table came from immunoSEQ multiplex PCR; TCRdb's copy has only in-frame clones and leaves some out. The table includes some 19,000 clones, around 70% detected once. Sequenced: blood. All receptors come from a female BALB/c mouse in good health. The MHC haplotype of this mouse line is H2-d.

About this clone itself: Here the gene names and germline are mouse. The read ends 1 residue early relative to the CDR3; the germline J gene fills the gap. The chain combines TRBV13-2 with TRBJ2-2; TRBD2 agrees at 14 bases. Trimming cost V 1 base and J 4 bases; bases outside gene matches: 6. Germline V gene sequence: CDR1 NNHNN, CDR2 SYGAGS (reference sequence). The CDR3 covers 18 residues. Incomplete CDR3 DNA: TGTGCCAGCGGTGATAAGGGACTGGGGGGGCGCCGCACCGGGCAGCTCTAC. As protein: CASGDKGLGGRRTGQLY. The CDR3 in full is CASGDKGLGGRRTGQLYF.

Regarding this clone: Gene labels here are mouse ones. The read terminates 1 residue before the CDR3 end, so the remaining end is supplied by the germline J gene. The chain links TRBV29 to TRBJ2-2; D may be TRBD1 (6 bases). This CDR3 is 14 amino acids long. V lost 5 bases, J lost 2 bases, and 9 bases lay in between. Germline assignment: CDR1 MSHET and CDR2 SYDVDS. The DNA read from the CDR3 is TGTGCTAGCAGTATTCAGGGGAACACCGGGCAGCTCTAC. It encodes CASSIQGNTGQLY. In full, the CDR3 reads CASSIQGNTGQLYF. The full variable domain, completed using reference TRBV29 and TRBJ2-2, is DMKVTQMPRYLIKRMGENVLLECGQDMSHETMYWYRQDPGLGLQLIYISYDVDSNSEGDIPKGYRVSRKKREHFSLILDSAKTNQTSVYFCASSIQGNTGQLYFGEGSKLTVL.

This clone was detected a few times. The gene names given are mouse names. Read sequence stops 1 residue before the CDR3 end, and the germline J gene provides the missing end. This sequence joins TRBV13-3 and TRBJ1-3, with TRBD1 matching 7 bases. Germline-derived CDR1 and CDR2 are NNHDY and SYVADS. This CDR3 is 12 amino acids long. V was pared by 3 bases and J by 7 bases, with 1 base of the junction left unmatched. CDR3 DNA (partial): TGTGCCAGCAGTGCGGGACAGAATACGCTCTAT. It translates to CASSAGQNTLY. In full, the CDR3 is CASSAGQNTLYF.

In the case of this clone: Mouse gene names apply. The read ends 1 residue shy of where the CDR3 ends; the end is completed using the germline J gene. V is TRBV19 and J is TRBJ1-1, with 8 positions matching TRBD1. V was pared by 7 bases and J by 1 base, with 3 bases of the junction left unmatched. Germline V lookup: CDR1 FNHDT, CDR2 SITEND (reference sequence). CDR3 length: 13 residues. CDR3 region: CASEDRGNTEVFF. CDR3 bases read: TGTGCCAGCGAAGACAGGGGAAACACAGAAGTCTTC.

Concerning this clone itself: Mouse names are used for the genes. The CDR3 end falls 1 residue outside the read, so it is completed with the germline J gene. V is TRBV13-3 and J is TRBJ1-1, with a possible D match to TRBD1 (6 bases). This CDR3 region has 11 residues. In germline, CDR1 is NNHDY, CDR2 SYVADS. V was clipped by 5 bases and J by 5 bases, with 7 bases between them. The sequenced CDR3 bases are TGTGCCAGCAGGGGGACAACAGAAGTCTTC. Translated: CASRGTTEVF. The CDR3 in full is CASRGTTEVFF.

About this clone itself: These gene names are mouse names. The CDR3 end falls 1 residue outside the read, so it is completed with the germline J gene. The chain carries TRBV13-3 and TRBJ2-3; D may be TRBD1 or TRBD2 (5 bases each). Germline CDR1 NNHDY, CDR2 SYVADS. V gave up 5 bases and J gave up 2 bases, with 6 bases separating them. The CDR3 consists of 12 residues. CDR3 sequence reads: CASRGVAETLYF. The CDR3 bases that were read are TGTGCCAGCAGGGGGGTTGCAGAAACGCTGTAT.

This clone has just one count. Gene and germline names: mouse. From the germline J gene comes the end of the CDR3, since the read stops 1 residue before it. The chain carries TRBV31 and TRBJ1-3; D is undetermined. Germline-derived CDR1 and CDR2 are GKSSPN and SITVG. CDR3 size: 13 residues. V lost 0 bases and J lost 0, with 3 bases in between. The CDR3 region is CAWSLNSGNTLYF. The DNA read from the CDR3 is TGTGCCTGGAGTCTGAATTCTGGAAATACGCTCTAT.

This clone occurred once. Gene and germline names: mouse. The DNA ends 1 residue before the CDR3 does, and the rest of the CDR3 is filled in from the germline J gene. The chain employs TRBV31 and TRBJ1-6, with D unresolved. TRBJ1-6 is treated as an ORF (open reading frame) with a function not yet certain. The CDR3 covers 11 residues. CDR1 and CDR2 from the germline V gene are GKSSPN and SITVG. The ends were cut back, 3 bases at V and 5 bases at J, with 2 bases in the middle. CDR3 protein: CAWSDNSPLYF. CDR3 DNA, as far as it was read: TGTGCCTGGAGCGATAATTCGCCCCTCTAC.